Below are 19 T cell receptor beta chains sequenced from a single sample in a study of blood T cell repertoires in COVID-19. TCRdb's table, derived via immunoSEQ multiplex PCR, lists solely in-frame clones and lacks some. Of roughly 240,000 clones listed, around nine tenths are singletons. Sequencing was done on a sample of peripheral blood. These receptors were collected from a woman aged 55 to 70 who had recovered from COVID-19.

This clone has more than one count but fewer than ten. The chain joins TRBV10-3 to TRBJ2-2; possibly TRBD1 for D (6 bases). The CDR3 has 14 residues. Deletions cut 9 bases from V and 1 base from J, with 12 bases between. Per germline, CDR1 ENHRY and CDR2 SYGVKD. The CDR3 DNA reads TGTGCCATTTCCGGGACAAAGAACACCGGGGAGCTGTTTTTT. Translation: CAISGTKNTGELFF.

The gene calls are TRBV28 and TRBJ1-3; 8 nucleotides agree with TRBD1. Germline lookup yields CDR1 MDHEN and CDR2 SYDVKM. This CDR3 contains 13 residues. V dropped 6 bases and J dropped 4; count of bases not matched to a gene: 2. The CDR3 spells CASRRDRGNTIYF. In nucleotides, the CDR3 is TGTGCCAGCAGACGGGACAGGGGAAACACCATATATTTT. Variable domain in full (rest from reference TRBV28 and TRBJ1-3): DVKVTQSSRYLVKRTGEKVFLECVQDMDHENMFWYRQDPGLGLRLIYFSYDVKMKEKGDIPEGYSVSREKKERFSLILESASTNQTSMYLCASRRDRGNTIYFGEGSWLTVV.

The chain carries TRBV6-2 or TRBV6-3 and TRBJ2-2; tentatively, D is TRBD2 (5 bases). The CDR3 contains 15 residues. The V end lost 4 bases, the J end lost 3 bases, and 12 bases lay between the germline ends. Germline V gene sequence: CDR1 MNHEY, CDR2 SVGEGT. The CDR3 nucleotides are TGTGCCAGCAGTTGGACTGGCGAGGACACCGGGGAGCTGTTTTTT. It translates to CASSWTGEDTGELFF.

V gene TRBV2 combines with J gene TRBJ2-1, with a tentative D call TRBD1 (5 bases). CDR1 and CDR2 from the germline V gene are SNHLY and FYNNEI. V was shortened by 11 bases and J by 8 bases, with 10 bases between the two germline ends. The CDR3 loop spans 10 amino acids. Here the CDR3 reads CAAQGHEQFF. CDR3 bases: TGTGCCGCCCAGGGTCATGAGCAGTTCTTC.

J is TRBJ2-1 and V is TRBV3-1 (or the pseudogene TRBV3-2); 15 nucleotides match TRBD2. V lost 0 bases and J lost 2; bases outside the gene matches: 8. The length of the CDR3 is 20 residues. Looked up from germline, CDR1 is LGHDT and CDR2 is YNNKEL (reference sequence). In DNA form, the CDR3 reads TGTGCCAGCAGCCAAGATCCGGGACTAGCGGGGGGCGGGGCCTACAATGAGCAGTTCTTC. It yields the protein CASSQDPGLAGGGAYNEQFF.

The genes are TRBV4-3 and TRBJ2-3, with 8 bases matching TRBD2. The CDR3 spans 17 residues. In germline, CDR1 is LGHNA, CDR2 YSLEER. Trimming removed 4 bases from V and 2 bases from J; junction bases left unmatched: 11. The CDR3 sequence: CASSLALGAGDTDTQYF. CDR3 coding DNA: TGCGCCAGCAGCCTCGCTTTAGGAGCGGGGGACACAGATACGCAGTATTTT.

This rearrangement joins TRBV7-2 to TRBJ2-2; D ambiguous. Germline CDR1 SGHTA, CDR2 FQGNSA. Deletions cut 4 bases from V and 0 bases from J, with 12 bases between. The CDR3 spans 16 residues. The CDR3: CASSSRRGSNTGELFF. The CDR3 bases are TGTGCCAGCAGCTCTCGAAGAGGTTCGAACACCGGGGAGCTGTTTTTT. Complete variable domain (other parts from reference TRBV7-2 and TRBJ2-2): GAGVSQSPSNKVTEKGKDVELRCDPISGHTALYWYRQSLGQGLEFLIYFQGNSAPDKSGLPSDRFSAERTGGSVSTLTIQRTQQEDSAVYLCASSSRRGSNTGELFFGEGSRLTVL.

With regard to this clone: A clone one base away is much larger, so this may be a read error. The chain links TRBV7-3 to TRBJ2-2; D not resolved. Germline CDR1 and CDR2: SGHTA and FQGTGA. The CDR3 extends over 12 amino acids. The V end was cut by 5 bases, the J end by 1 base, with 2 bases between. The CDR3 reads CASSRNTGELFF. The CDR3 nucleotides read TGTGCCAGCAGCCGGAACACCGGGGAGCTGTTTTTT. Full variable domain (outside the CDR3, taken from reference TRBV7-3 and TRBJ2-2): GAGVSQTPSNKVTEKGKYVELRCDPISGHTALYWYRQSLGQGPEFLIYFQGTGAADDSGLPNDRFFAVRPEGSVSTLKIQRTERGDSAVYLCASSRNTGELFFGEGSRLTVL.

The V call is TRBV6-2 or TRBV6-3, the J call TRBJ2-4; D gene uncertain. The CDR3 length is 16 residues. V was trimmed by 5 bases and J by 0 bases, leaving 14 bases between them. Germline V gives CDR1 MNHEY, CDR2 SVGEGT. The CDR3 region is CASSVTRMLAKNIQYF. In nucleotides, the CDR3 is TGTGCCAGCAGTGTGACCAGGATGCTAGCCAAAAACATTCAGTACTTC.

The chain employs TRBV10-1 and TRBJ1-1; perhaps TRBD1 as D (6 bases). The CDR3 consists of 19 residues. V was pared by 5 bases and J by 2 bases, with 27 bases between. CDR1 is WNHNN, CDR2 SYGVQD, per germline (reference sequence). The CDR3 DNA reads as TGCGCCAGCAGTTCAAACCCCTCTACGGTTTGGGACACCAACACTGAAGCTTTCTTT. This codes for CASSSNPSTVWDTNTEAFF.

The V and J genes are TRBV9 and TRBJ2-2; the D gene is possibly TRBD1 (6 bases). Germline V CDR1 and CDR2: SGDLS, YYNGEE. Trimming took 5 bases from V and 1 from J, leaving 9 bases between them. This CDR3 is 14 amino acids long. The CDR3 reads CASRWTVNTGELFF. The CDR3 nucleotides are TGTGCCAGCAGATGGACAGTGAACACCGGGGAGCTGTTTTTT.

V usage is TRBV9 and J usage is TRBJ1-2, with 7 bases matching TRBD1. Germline lookup yields CDR1 SGDLS and CDR2 YYNGEE. Trimming cost V 2 bases and J 4 bases; bases outside gene matches: 8. This CDR3 contains 15 residues. The CDR3 DNA sequence: TGTGCCAGCAGCGTGGAGGGACAGAGCCTCTATGGCTACACCTTC. Its protein is CASSVEGQSLYGYTF.

For this clone: Different DNA sequences within this sample yield the same CDR3. The chain employs TRBV7-2 and TRBJ1-4, with 8 bases identical to TRBD1. After removal of 5 bases from V and 5 bases from J, the junction contained 4 bases not matched to a gene. The CDR3 runs 14 residues. Per the germline V gene, CDR1 is SGHTA and CDR2 is FQGNSA. The CDR3 region has the DNA TGTGCCAGCAGCCCGGACAGGGTGAATGAAAAACTGTTTTTT. Encoded protein: CASSPDRVNEKLFF. The variable domain in full, with the rest retrieved from reference TRBV7-2 and TRBJ1-4, is GAGVSQSPSNKVTEKGKDVELRCDPISGHTALYWYRQSLGQGLEFLIYFQGNSAPDKSGLPSDRFSAERTGGSVSTLTIQRTQQEDSAVYLCASSPDRVNEKLFFGSGTQLSVL.

The chain joins TRBV7-9 to TRBJ1-1; D might be TRBD1 (6 bases). The V gene's germline CDR1 is SEHNR and CDR2 FQNEAQ (reference sequence). There are 14 residues in the CDR3. V lost 1 base and J lost 8, with 14 bases in between. The CDR3 loop reads CASSLGDTLIEAFF. CDR3 coding DNA: TGTGCCAGCAGCTTAGGGGACACTCTAATAGAAGCTTTCTTT.

J is TRBJ2-3 and V is TRBV5-8; unclear D gene. CDR1 SGHTS and CDR2 YDEGEE come from the germline V gene. V gave up 5 bases and J gave up 2 bases, with 12 bases separating them. The CDR3 has 14 residues. The CDR3 spells CASRVVRLTDTQYF. CDR3 nucleotide sequence: TGTGCCAGCAGAGTAGTCCGACTCACAGATACGCAGTATTTT.

This chain links TRBV12-3 or TRBV12-4 with TRBJ2-2; no clear D. The CDR3 loop spans 12 amino acids. The ends were cut back, 7 bases at V and 5 bases at J, with 8 bases in the middle. Here the CDR3 reads CASKKETGELFF. As DNA, the CDR3 is TGTGCCAGCAAAAAAGAGACCGGGGAGCTGTTTTTT.

This chain connects TRBV15 to TRBJ2-1, with 9 bases fitting TRBD1. V lost 3 bases, J lost 7 bases, and 7 bases stayed unmatched. Germline V gene data show CDR1 as LNHNV and CDR2 as YYDKDF (reference sequence). This CDR3 is built from 15 residues. This chain's CDR3 is CATSSGQGKWNEQFF. CDR3 nucleotides: TGTGCCACCAGCAGTGGACAGGGGAAGTGGAATGAGCAGTTCTTC.

This rearrangement joins TRBV10-3 to TRBJ2-3, with 8 bases fitting TRBD2. CDR1 and CDR2 (germline): ENHRY, SYGVKD. The CDR3 extends over 17 amino acids. Unmatched junction bases numbered 9, after V lost 0 bases and J lost 4 bases. CDR3 protein: CAISESARGANPDTQYF. The CDR3 DNA reads as TGTGCCATCAGTGAGTCAGCGCGGGGGGCCAACCCAGATACGCAGTATTTT.

This chain uses TRBV5-8 with TRBJ1-2; TRBD1 matches 7 bases. The J segment lost 1 base and the V segment lost 1 base, leaving 7 bases of the junction unmatched. The CDR3 totals 16 residues. Germline lookup yields CDR1 SGHTS and CDR2 YDEGEE. The CDR3 loop reads CASSLRSTGFNYGYTF. In DNA form, the CDR3 reads TGTGCCAGCAGCTTGCGGTCGACAGGGTTTAACTATGGCTACACCTTC.